The present T cell receptor beta chain was sequenced within a study of T-cell memory formation after mild COVID-19. Study-wide points: Researchers report contracting CD4+ clones mostly in CM and EM, with CD8+ clones in EMRA. Clones shrinking between day 15 and 85 showed a balanced CD4/CD8 split, and those that grew later tilted toward CD4+.

TCRdb re-analysed the 5' RACE reads in MiXCR, keeping a single row per CDR3 protein. The repertoire consists of around 300,000 distinct CDR3 sequences, with 10% to 15% occurring once and the leading ten covering around 21%. About this clonotype: What it recognizes is unknown.

This receptor was taken from a man between 18 and 35 years old who had mild COVID-19 (a few samples of this study predate the infection). Cell type and time point are not known. Sequences were obtained from PBMCs or a T cell subset sorted from them (not recorded which).

The CDR3 reads CASGQKNTGELFF. As DNA, the CDR3 is TGTGCCAGCGGACAGAAGAACACCGGGGAGCTGTTTTTT. The V gene is TRBV7-9, the J gene TRBJ2-2; the D gene is possibly TRBD1 (6 bases). V was trimmed by 8 bases and J by 1 base, leaving 8 bases between them. The V gene's germline CDR1 is SEHNR and CDR2 FQNEAQ (reference sequence). There are 13 residues in the CDR3. The variable domain in full, with the rest retrieved from reference TRBV7-9 and TRBJ2-2, is DTGVSQNPRHKITKRGQNVTFRCDPISEHNRLYWYRQTLGQGPEFLTYFQNEAQLEKSRLLSDRFSAERPKGSFSTLEIQRTEQGDSAMYLCASGQKNTGELFFGEGSRLTVL.